The clone carrying this T cell receptor (beta chain) was counted only a few times. Antigen: not known. CDR1 MNHNS and CDR2 SASEGT come from the germline V gene. CDR3 size: 15 residues. The germline V and J ends were trimmed by 8 bases and 3 bases, with 17 bases remaining between them. There were at least 6 micrograms of total RNA extracted from every sample. A second about 7 to 12 cycle PCR used barcoded and J-beta primers. TCRdb called the 5' RACE reads again in MiXCR, with one record for every CDR3 protein. The sample contains roughly 1.6 million distinct CDR3 sequences, 30% to 35% of which appear only once. These data belong to a study of blood T cells in healthy people across ages. Whole-study findings and limits: With donor CMV status unknown, expanded clonotype changes were possibly confounded. When one million T cells were used, diversity estimates were thought to be underestimates.

The clonotype was recovered from a woman in her twenties or thirties in good health. This chain joins TRBV6-1 and TRBJ2-1; D gene uncertain. The sequenced material came from blood. DNA of the CDR3: TGTGCCAGCTCATCCCCTTCGGGCTACTACAATGAGCAGTTCTTC. Amino acids: CASSSPSGYYNEQFF.